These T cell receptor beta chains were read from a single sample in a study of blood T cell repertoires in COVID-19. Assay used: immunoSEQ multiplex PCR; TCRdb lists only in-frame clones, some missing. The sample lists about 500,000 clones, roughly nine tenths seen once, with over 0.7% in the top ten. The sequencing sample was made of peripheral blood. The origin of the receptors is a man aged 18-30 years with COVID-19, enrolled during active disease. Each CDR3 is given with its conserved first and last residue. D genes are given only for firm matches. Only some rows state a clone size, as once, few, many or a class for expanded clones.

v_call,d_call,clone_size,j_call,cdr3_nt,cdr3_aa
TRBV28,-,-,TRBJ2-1,TGTGCCAGCAGTTTAATAGGAGCGAGCTCCTACAATGAGCAGTTCTTC,CASSLIGASSYNEQFF
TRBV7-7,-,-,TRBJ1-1,TGTGCTAGCAGCCCCTTCCGTGGCAACAACACTGAAGCTTTCTTT,CASSPFRGNNTEAFF
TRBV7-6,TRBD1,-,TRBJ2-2,TGTGCCAGCAGGCCGGACAGGGGCGAAACCGGGGAGCTGTTTTTT,CASRPDRGETGELFF
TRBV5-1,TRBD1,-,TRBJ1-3,TGCGCCAGCAGCCTGTGGGCCGGGACAGGGTCAGGAAACACCATATATTTT,CASSLWAGTGSGNTIYF
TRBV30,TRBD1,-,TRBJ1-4,TGTGCCTGGGCTCCTGCAGGGGGCTGGGTTGAAAAACTGTTTTTT,CAWAPAGGWVEKLFF
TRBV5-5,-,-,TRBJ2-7,TGTGCCAGCAGCTTGGGACATCCCTACGAGCAGTACTTC,CASSLGHPYEQYF
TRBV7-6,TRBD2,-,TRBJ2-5,TGTGCCAGCAGCTTCGCGACCGGGACTAGCGGGGGGGGGACCCAGTACTTC,CASSFATGTSGGGTQYF
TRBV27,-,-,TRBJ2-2,TGTGCCAGCAGTTTGGGCGGGATAACTGCCGGGGAGCTGTTTTTT,CASSLGGITAGELFF
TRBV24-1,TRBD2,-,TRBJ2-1,TGTGCCACCAGTGATCCGTCGACTAGCGGGAGCTACAATGAGCAGTTCTTC,CATSDPSTSGSYNEQFF
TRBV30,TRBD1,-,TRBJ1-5,TGTGCCTGGTCGGGACAGGACAATCAGCCCCAGCATTTT,CAWSGQDNQPQHF
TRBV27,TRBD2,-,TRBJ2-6,TGTGCCAGCAGTCCCGGGAGGGGGACGGGGGCCAACGTCCTGACTTTC,CASSPGRGTGANVLTF
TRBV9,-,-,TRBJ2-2,TGTGCCAGCAGCGGTACAGGTAACACCGGGGAGCTGTTTTTT,CASSGTGNTGELFF
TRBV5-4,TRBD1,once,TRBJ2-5,TGTGCCAGCAGTAGACAGGGACCACAAGAGACCCAGTACTTC,CASSRQGPQETQYF
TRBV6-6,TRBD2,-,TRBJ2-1,TGTGCCAGCAGTTACTCGAGTCGCGGGAGAGGCAATGAGCAGTTCTTC,CASSYSSRGRGNEQFF
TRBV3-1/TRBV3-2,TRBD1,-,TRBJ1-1,TGTGCCAGCAGCCTTTTACAGGGGAAGGCTTTCTTT,CASSLLQGKAFF
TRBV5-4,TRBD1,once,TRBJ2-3,TGTGCCAGCAGCTTGAGACAGGGGGACACAGATACGCAGTATTTT,CASSLRQGDTDTQYF
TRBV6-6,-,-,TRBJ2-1,TGTGCCAGCAGCACCGATGGCAGATACAATGAGCAGTTCTTC,CASSTDGRYNEQFF
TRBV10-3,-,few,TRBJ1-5,TGTGCCATCAGTGAGTCTTCCCGAACCCTCGGACAGACTTATCAGCCCCAGCATTTT,CAISESSRTLGQTYQPQHF
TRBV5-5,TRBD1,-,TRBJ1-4,TGTGCCAGCAGCCAGGGACAGGTAGAAAAACTGTTTTTT,CASSQGQVEKLFF
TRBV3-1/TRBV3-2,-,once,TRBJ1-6,TGTGCCAGCAGCGATAGACACCGCTCACCCCTCCACTTT,CASSDRHRSPLHF
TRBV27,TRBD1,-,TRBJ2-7,TGTGCCAGCAGTTTATCCGGGACAGCCTGGTACCACGAGCAGTACTTC,CASSLSGTAWYHEQYF
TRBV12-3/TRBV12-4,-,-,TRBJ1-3,TGTGCCAGCAGTCCCGGCTCTGGAAACACCATATATTTT,CASSPGSGNTIYF
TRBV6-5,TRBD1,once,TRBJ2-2,TGTGCCAGCAGTTACTACGGACAGGCCACCGGGGAGCTGTTTTTT,CASSYYGQATGELFF
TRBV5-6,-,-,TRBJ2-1,TGTGCCAGCAGCTTGCCTAGGGGGAATGAGCAGTTCTTC,CASSLPRGNEQFF
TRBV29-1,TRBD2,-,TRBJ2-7,TGCAGCGTTGCTAGCGGGGGGCGAGGATCCTACGAGCAGTACTTC,CSVASGGRGSYEQYF
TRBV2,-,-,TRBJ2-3,TGTGCCAGCAGACTAGGTGTACGGGATACGCAGTATTTT,CASRLGVRDTQYF
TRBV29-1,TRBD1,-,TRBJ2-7,TGCAGCGCGACAGGGGTTAAGTCGTACGAGCAGTACTTC,CSATGVKSYEQYF